Below, 16 T cell receptor beta chains from the same sample are listed, as sequenced in a study of blood T cell repertoires in COVID-19. This table comes from immunoSEQ multiplex PCR, and its TCRdb copy is limited to in-frame clones, with some not included. The data contain over 200,000 clones, approximately 80% of them singletons. The sequenced sample was PBMCs or T cells enriched from blood (not recorded which). The receptors come from a man in his 60s who had recovered from COVID-19.

The V gene is TRBV7-2, the J gene TRBJ2-3; the D gene is possibly TRBD1 (5 bases). V shed 5 bases and J shed 0 bases, with 9 bases lying between them. Germline values: CDR1 SGHTA, CDR2 FQGNSA. The CDR3 consists of 14 residues. For the CDR3, the DNA is TGTGCCAGCAGCCCGGACATTAGCACAGATACGCAGTATTTT. Encoded protein: CASSPDISTDTQYF.

V gene TRBV4-2 combines with J gene TRBJ1-2, with D unclear. Germline V gene data show CDR1 as LGHNA and CDR2 as YNFKEQ. The length of the CDR3 is 13 residues. V was pared by 0 bases and J by 7 bases, with 9 bases between. As DNA, the CDR3 is TGTGCCAGCAGCCAAGATGGGCAGTTTGGCTACACCTTC. Its translation: CASSQDGQFGYTF.

The V call is TRBV19, the J call TRBJ2-2; 10 nucleotides line up with TRBD1. This CDR3 contains 15 residues. Trimming removed 6 bases from V and 3 bases from J; junction bases left unmatched: 4. The V gene's germline CDR1 is LNHDA and CDR2 SQIVND (reference sequence). The CDR3 DNA reads TGTGCCAGTAGCCAGACAGGGGGCGACACCGGGGAGCTGTTTTTT. Translated, it gives CASSQTGGDTGELFF.

This chain connects TRBV6-5 to TRBJ1-1; TRBD1 agrees at 7 bases. Trimming cost V 5 bases and J 1 base; bases outside gene matches: 7. This CDR3 region has 15 residues. Germline lookup yields CDR1 MNHEY and CDR2 SVGAGI. The CDR3 coding sequence is TGTGCCAGCAGTACAAAGGACAGGTGGAACACTGAAGCTTTCTTT. Translating gives CASSTKDRWNTEAFF.

This sequence joins TRBV5-6 and TRBJ1-5; D is undetermined. V lost 5 bases and J lost 7, with 16 bases in between. The CDR3 totals 14 residues. Per germline, CDR1 SGHDT and CDR2 YYEEEE. CDR3: CASRPNQVWQPQHF. CDR3 DNA: TGTGCCAGCAGACCGAATCAGGTCTGGCAGCCCCAGCATTTT.

The chain employs TRBV7-6 and TRBJ2-2, with D tentatively TRBD1 (7 bases). There are 15 residues in the CDR3. CDR1 and CDR2 (germline): SGHVS, FNYEAQ. Trimming took off 5 bases at V and 4 bases at J, with 14 bases between the two ends. CDR3 loop: CASSLRGDGTGELFF. The CDR3 nucleotides read TGTGCCAGCAGCCTCAGGGGGGACGGCACCGGGGAGCTGTTTTTT.

The chain recombines TRBV5-1 with TRBJ1-4, with unresolved D. The germline V and J ends were trimmed by 4 bases and 8 bases, with 15 bases remaining between them. CDR1 is SGHRS and CDR2 is YFSETQ in the germline V gene. The CDR3 has 14 amino acids. As DNA, the CDR3 is TGCGCCAGCAGCCCGGAGCCGGGAGAGGAAAAACTGTTTTTT. This translates into CASSPEPGEEKLFF.

The genes are TRBV7-3 and TRBJ2-6; a weak D match, TRBD1 (5 bases). CDR3 size: 15 residues. Germline V CDR1 and CDR2: SGHTA, FQGTGA. The V and J ends lost 2 bases and 1 base respectively, with 6 bases between them. The DNA for the CDR3 is TGTGCCAGCAGCTTAGACAGTTCTGGGGCCAACGTCCTGACTTTC. Its translation: CASSLDSSGANVLTF.

The chain couples TRBV25-1 to TRBJ2-1, with D possibly being TRBD1 (6 bases). The length of the CDR3 is 14 residues. With 4 bases removed from V and 2 bases from J, the gap between germline ends came to 9 bases. Looked up from germline, CDR1 is MGHDK and CDR2 is SYGVNS. The CDR3 DNA is TGTGCCAGCAGTGTAACAGGGACCTACAATGAGCAGTTCTTC. It encodes CASSVTGTYNEQFF.

This chain links TRBV5-1 with TRBJ1-1; tentatively, D is TRBD1 (5 bases). V was cut by 1 base and J by 4 bases, with 14 bases left in between. The CDR3 extends over 15 amino acids. Germline loops: CDR1 SGHRS, CDR2 YFSETQ. CDR3 bases: TGCGCCAGCAGCTTGTTGGGGACTCCCAGCACTGAAGCTTTCTTT. Amino acid sequence: CASSLLGTPSTEAFF.

The chain carries TRBV5-8 and TRBJ2-3; perhaps TRBD2 as D (5 bases). The V gene's germline CDR1 is SGHTS and CDR2 YDEGEE. Trimming stripped 5 bases from V and 2 bases from J, with 15 bases between. The CDR3 length is 15 residues. CDR3 in DNA: TGTGCCAGCAGTTCCAGATGGAGGTCCACAGATACGCAGTATTTT. It yields the protein CASSSRWRSTDTQYF.

V and J are TRBV7-2 and TRBJ2-1; 10 nucleotides match TRBD1. This CDR3 comprises 15 residues. Germline V CDR1 and CDR2: SGHTA, FQGNSA. The J segment lost 4 bases and the V segment lost 5 bases, leaving 5 bases of the junction unmatched. This chain's CDR3 is CASSPGQGKYNEQFF. CDR3 nucleotide sequence: TGTGCCAGCAGCCCGGGACAGGGGAAATACAATGAGCAGTTCTTC.

The genes are TRBV11-3 and TRBJ2-5, with D tentatively TRBD2 (5 bases). V was trimmed by 2 bases and J by 0 bases, leaving 7 bases between them. This CDR3 spans 14 amino acids. Germline V lookup: CDR1 SGHNT, CDR2 YENEEA. DNA of the CDR3: TGTGCCAGCAGCTTAAGAGGGTACCAAGAGACCCAGTACTTC. It encodes CASSLRGYQETQYF.

The rearrangement joins TRBV6-5 to TRBJ1-2; 7 positions match TRBD1. V was clipped by 5 bases and J by 4 bases; unmatched bases: 7. CDR1 is MNHEY and CDR2 is SVGAGI in the germline V gene. The CDR3 spans 14 residues. The CDR3 coding sequence is TGTGCCAGCAGTCCGCCCGGGACAGCCTATGGCTACACCTTC. It codes for CASSPPGTAYGYTF.

This sequence joins TRBV5-6 and TRBJ2-7; D possibly corresponds to TRBD1 (5 bases). Germline assignment: CDR1 SGHDT and CDR2 YYEEEE. The CDR3 loop spans 14 amino acids. Trimming removed 0 bases from V and 2 bases from J, with 9 bases in between. The CDR3 DNA reads TGTGCCAGCAGCTTGGATGCAGGGACCTACGAGCAGTACTTC. It specifies CASSLDAGTYEQYF.

The chain carries TRBV4-2 and TRBJ2-2, with a tentative D call TRBD2 (6 bases). There are 15 residues in the CDR3. V lost 3 bases and J 4 bases, leaving 12 bases between the germline ends. The germline gives CDR1 LGHNA, CDR2 YNFKEQ. The CDR3: CASSQGGGFTGELFF. In nucleotides, the CDR3 is TGTGCCAGCAGCCAGGGTGGGGGGTTCACCGGGGAGCTGTTTTTT.